This T cell receptor (beta chain) comes out of a study of response to subunit inactivated influenza vaccine. Findings and caveats of the study: After each seasonal influenza vaccination, few new T cells are recruited, the authors suggested.

TCRdb re-analysed the RT-PCR reads in MiXCR, keeping a single row per CDR3 protein. The profile shows around 480,000 distinct CDR3 sequences, approximately 9.9% of them singletons. V was cut by 7 bases and J by 6 bases, with 22 bases left in between. Germline V CDR1 and CDR2: SGHTA, FQGNSA. The CDR3 runs to 16 residues. As for this clonotype: Its antigen is currently unknown. This may arise from a read error, as a much more abundant clone is one base away.

V is TRBV7-2 and J is TRBJ2-1; possibly TRBD1 or TRBD2 for D (5 bases each). The specimen was PBMCs from blood, collected about 6 weeks after vaccination. The source of this sequence is a man aged 50 to 59 who received an inactivated influenza vaccine. CDR3 amino acids: CASTFPGQRLFNEQFF. CDR3 bases: TGTGCCAGCACCTTTCCGGGGCAGCGGCTCTTCAATGAGCAGTTCTTC.